A selection of T cell receptor beta chains follows, all from one sample in a study of kidney transplant recipient with SARS-CoV-2 infection. One entry per CDR3 protein results from TCRdb running MiXCR on the reads. Here the sample spans under 300,000 distinct CDR3 sequences, around 26% being singletons. Material: a blood sample, obtained at baseline and on roughly day 120 from a kidney transplant recipient. Every receptor here comes from a male patient in his 30s who had COVID-19 and was a kidney transplant recipient. The graft donor may account for some of the T cells. The CDR3 runs from the conserved cysteine through the conserved F or W. A D gene is named only where the DNA matches it firmly. Clone sizes are given selectively: once, few, many, or a class where the clone is expanded.

>TRBV30|many|TRBJ1-1|NA
CACDAPAHGAFF
TGTGCCTGTGATGCTCCTGCGCATGGAGCTTTCTTT
>TRBV14|many|TRBJ2-7|TRBD1
CASSQSGQGFFEQYF
TGTGCCAGCAGCCAGTCCGGACAGGGGTTTTTCGAGCAGTACTTC
>TRBV29-1|NA|TRBJ2-5|NA
CSVEASSGQTQYF
TGCAGCGTTGAAGCTAGCTCAGGACAGACCCAGTACTTC
>TRBV11-2|many|TRBJ1-2|NA
CASSLFPGTNYGYTF
TGTGCCAGCAGCTTGTTCCCCGGGACAAACTATGGCTACACCTTC
>TRBV19|many|TRBJ1-1|TRBD1
CASSSGQGIGVITEAFF
TGTGCCAGTAGTTCAGGACAGGGAATTGGGGTAATCACTGAAGCTTTCTTT
>TRBV5-1|many|TRBJ2-7|NA
CASRKDNSYEQYF
TGCGCCAGCCGTAAGGACAACTCCTACGAGCAGTACTTC
>TRBV19|many|TRBJ1-5|TRBD1
CASRTTQTGGGQPQHF
TGTGCCAGTAGAACAACCCAGACAGGGGGCGGTCAGCCCCAGCATTTT
>TRBV11-2|few|TRBJ2-2|NA
CASSGLNTGELFF
TGTGCCAGCAGCGGCCTGAACACCGGGGAGCTGTTTTTT
>TRBV7-2|many|TRBJ1-2|NA
CASSFCYRDGKTYGYTF
TGTGCCAGCAGCTTCTGTTACAGAGACGGAAAGACCTATGGCTACACCTTC
>TRBV7-3|many|TRBJ1-1|NA
CASSSLGTEAFF
TGTGCCAGCAGCTCCTTGGGCACTGAAGCTTTCTTT
>TRBV6-5|many|TRBJ1-2|TRBD1
CASSSTGTGVGYTF
TGTGCCAGCAGTTCAACCGGGACAGGGGTCGGCTACACCTTC
>TRBV11-2|many|TRBJ1-5|TRBD1
CASSLGTGNEPQHF
TGTGCCAGCAGCCTCGGGACAGGGAACGAGCCCCAGCATTTT
>TRBV19|many|TRBJ1-1|NA
CASSISYRQNTEAFF
TGTGCCAGTAGTATTTCTTACAGACAGAACACTGAAGCTTTCTTT
>TRBV9|NA|TRBJ1-4|NA
CASSVGAGNEKLFF
TGTGCCAGCAGCGTAGGTGCAGGTAATGAAAAACTGTTTTTT
>TRBV27|many|TRBJ1-1|NA
CASSLSAGGAEAFF
TGTGCCAGCAGTCTCTCGGCGGGGGGGGCTGAAGCTTTCTTT
>TRBV6-2/TRBV6-3|many|TRBJ1-1|NA
CASGAEAFF
TGTGCCAGCGGAGCGGAAGCTTTCTTT
>TRBV20-1|NA|TRBJ1-4|NA
CSARSQLATNEKLFF
TGCAGTGCTAGGTCACAACTTGCAACTAATGAAAAACTGTTTTTT
>TRBV5-8|many|TRBJ1-2|NA
CASKQDHPRKTYGYTF
TGTGCCAGCAAGCAGGATCATCCACGAAAGACCTATGGCTACACCTTC
>TRBV25-1|few|TRBJ2-1|TRBD2
CASSEGEGLAREQFF
TGTGCCAGCAGTGAAGGTGAGGGACTAGCAAGGGAGCAGTTCTTC
>TRBV20-1|NA|TRBJ2-3|NA
CNARELAERGTDTQYF
TGCAATGCTAGAGAGCTGGCGGAAAGGGGAACAGATACGCAGTATTTT
>TRBV6-5|many|TRBJ2-7|TRBD1
CASRRSPGQGAYEQYF
TGTGCCAGCAGGAGAAGTCCGGGACAGGGGGCATACGAGCAGTACTTC
>TRBV12-3/TRBV12-4|NA|TRBJ2-3|TRBD2
CASSSPLGSGRGDTQYF
TGTGCCAGCAGTTCCCCCCTCGGTAGCGGGAGGGGCGATACGCAGTATTTT
>TRBV28|many|TRBJ2-7|NA
CASSSPPKGIVEQYF
TGTGCCAGCAGTTCCCCCCCCAAGGGGATTGTCGAGCAGTACTTC
>TRBV28|many|TRBJ2-5|TRBD2
CASSLRALAGGKETQYF
TGTGCCAGCAGCCTAAGGGCCTTAGCGGGAGGGAAAGAGACCCAGTACTTC
>TRBV6-1|many|TRBJ2-3|NA
CASSDRHTDTQYF
TGTGCCAGCAGTGACAGGCACACAGATACGCAGTATTTT
>TRBV20-1|many|TRBJ2-7|TRBD1
CSATDRVAYEQYF
TGCAGTGCTACGGACAGGGTGGCCTACGAGCAGTACTTC
>TRBV12-2|few|TRBJ1-2|NA
CASRSAPTPRKTYGYTF
TGTGCAAGTCGCAGCGCTCCGACTCCACGAAAGACCTATGGCTACACCTTC
>TRBV27|many|TRBJ2-7|NA
CASRGPGVREQYF
TGTGCCAGCAGAGGTCCGGGGGTTCGCGAGCAGTACTTC
>TRBV10-3|many|TRBJ1-6|NA
CATTGTFPGNSPLHF
TGTGCCACAACCGGGACCTTCCCCGGGAATTCACCCCTCCACTTT
>TRBV6-9|many|TRBJ1-2|NA
CASSSDEPYGKTYGYTF
TGTGCCAGCAGTTCAGATGAGCCTTACGGAAAGACCTATGGCTACACCTTC
>TRBV2|many|TRBJ1-4|NA
CASSVTRSLNEKLFF
TGTGCCAGCAGTGTTACTCGGAGCCTTAATGAAAAACTGTTTTTT
>TRBV15|many|TRBJ2-3|TRBD2
CATRAGLAASTDTQYF
TGTGCCACCAGGGCGGGACTAGCAGCTAGCACAGATACGCAGTATTTT
>TRBV7-4|many|TRBJ1-2|NA
CASSHGCSARKTYGYTF
TGTGCCAGCAGCCATGGTTGTTCAGCTCGAAAGACCTATGGCTACACCTTC
>TRBV6-5|many|TRBJ2-1|NA
CASSSRRAGYDEQFF
TGTGCCAGCAGCTCCCGGAGGGCAGGGTACGATGAGCAGTTCTTC
>TRBV10-1|NA|TRBJ1-2|NA
CASSCTTRSRKTYGYTF
TGCGCCAGCAGTTGTACAACAAGATCGCGAAAGACCTATGGCTACACCTTC
>TRBV4-1|NA|TRBJ2-1|NA
CASRWDTRGDYNEQFF
TGCGCCAGCAGGTGGGACACCCGGGGGGATTACAATGAGCAGTTCTTC
>TRBV7-7|NA|TRBJ1-2|NA
CASSTFNKCRKTYGYTF
TGTGCCAGCAGCACATTCAATAAGTGCCGAAAGACCTATGGCTACACCTTC
>TRBV3-1|NA|TRBJ2-3|NA
CAGSLRVPFVVQDTQYF
TGTGCCGGCAGCTTGCGTGTCCCATTTGTCGTGCAAGATACGCAGTATTTT
>TRBV3-1|few|TRBJ2-1|TRBD2
CASSQVPSGGAYNEQFF
TGTGCCAGCAGCCAAGTTCCTAGCGGGGGGGCTTATAATGAGCAGTTCTTC
>TRBV23-1|many|TRBJ1-2|NA
CASSFSKLRRKTYGYTF
TGCGCCAGCAGTTTCTCTAAGCTACGCAGAAAGACCTATGGCTACACCTTC
>TRBV20-1|many|TRBJ2-7|TRBD1
CSATGQGYEQYF
TGCAGTGCTACGGGACAGGGCTACGAGCAGTACTTC
>TRBV5-1|many|TRBJ2-7|TRBD1
CASSWTGRSYEQYF
TGCGCCAGCAGCTGGACAGGGCGCTCCTACGAGCAGTACTTC
>TRBV6-9|few|TRBJ1-2|NA
CASSPPEPYGKTYGYTF
TGTGCCAGCAGTCCCCCCGAGCCTTACGGAAAGACCTATGGCTACACCTTC
>TRBV20-1|NA|TRBJ2-3|NA
CSAREVGGSTDTQYF
TGCAGTGCTAGAGAGGTAGGCGGGAGCACAGATACGCAGTATTTT
>TRBV7-2|many|TRBJ1-4|NA
CASSLQGGNEKLFF
TGCGCCAGCAGCTTACAGGGAGGTAATGAAAAACTGTTTTTT
>TRBV18|NA|TRBJ2-3|NA
CASSLRGGESDTQYF
TGTGCCAGCTCATTACGGGGCGGGGAATCAGATACGCAGTATTTT
>TRBV6-1|many|TRBJ1-2|NA
CASSKRLECRKTYGYTF
TGTGCCAGCAGTAAGCGGCTGGAATGTAGAAAGACCTATGGCTACACCTTC
>TRBV6-6|few|TRBJ2-3|NA
CASSYEDTQYF
TGTGCCAGCAGTTACGAAGATACGCAGTATTTT
>TRBV3-1|many|TRBJ2-2|NA
CASSQDDPISGLTGELFF
TGTGCCAGCAGCCAAGACGATCCCATTTCAGGCTTGACCGGGGAGCTGTTTTTT